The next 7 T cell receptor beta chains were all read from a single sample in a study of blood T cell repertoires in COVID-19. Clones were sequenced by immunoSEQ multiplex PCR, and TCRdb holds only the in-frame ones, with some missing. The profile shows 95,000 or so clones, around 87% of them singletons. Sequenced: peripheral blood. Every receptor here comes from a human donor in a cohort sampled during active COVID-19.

In DNA form, the CDR3 reads TGTGCCAGCTCACCATCGGCGGGGGCCGGAGAGACCCAGTACTTC. Translated: CASSPSAGAGETQYF. The chain employs TRBV18 and TRBJ2-5; tentative D call: TRBD2 (7 bases). CDR1 and CDR2 (germline): KGHSH, LQKENI. This CDR3 is 15 amino acids long. Between the trimmed V and J ends, which lost 2 bases and 4 bases, there was a span of 14 bases.

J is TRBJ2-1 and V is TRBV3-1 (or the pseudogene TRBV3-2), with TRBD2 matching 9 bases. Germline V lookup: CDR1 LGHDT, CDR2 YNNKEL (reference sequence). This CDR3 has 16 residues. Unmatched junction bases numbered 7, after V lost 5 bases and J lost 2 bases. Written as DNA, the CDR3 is TGTGCCAGCAGCTCTGGACTAGCGCTAACCTACAATGAGCAGTTCTTC. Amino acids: CASSSGLALTYNEQFF.

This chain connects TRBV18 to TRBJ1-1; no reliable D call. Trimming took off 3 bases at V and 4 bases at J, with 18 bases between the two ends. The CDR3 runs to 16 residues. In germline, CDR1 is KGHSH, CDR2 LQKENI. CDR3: CASSPLRIDTGTEAFF. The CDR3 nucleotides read TGTGCCAGCTCACCTCTACGGATTGACACCGGCACTGAAGCTTTCTTT.

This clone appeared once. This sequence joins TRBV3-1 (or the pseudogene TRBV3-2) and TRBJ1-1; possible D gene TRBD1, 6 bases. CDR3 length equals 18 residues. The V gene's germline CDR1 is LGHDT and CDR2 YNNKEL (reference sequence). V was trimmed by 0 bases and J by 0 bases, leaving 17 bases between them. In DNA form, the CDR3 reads TGTGCCAGCAGCCAAGAAACGTCAGGGGACGGCATGAACACTGAAGCTTTCTTT. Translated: CASSQETSGDGMNTEAFF.

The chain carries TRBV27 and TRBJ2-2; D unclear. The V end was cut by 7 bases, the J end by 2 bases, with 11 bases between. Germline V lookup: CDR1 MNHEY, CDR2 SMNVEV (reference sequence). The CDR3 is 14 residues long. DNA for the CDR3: TGTGCCAGCAAGCCCCGGAGTAACACCGGGGAGCTGTTTTTT. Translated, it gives CASKPRSNTGELFF.

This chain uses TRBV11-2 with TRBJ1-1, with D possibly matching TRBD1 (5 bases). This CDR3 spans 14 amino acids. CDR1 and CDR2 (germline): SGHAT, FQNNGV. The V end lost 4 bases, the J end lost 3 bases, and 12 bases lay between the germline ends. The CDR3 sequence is CASSWRGGDTEAFF. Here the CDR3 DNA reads TGTGCCAGCAGCTGGAGGGGCGGGGACACTGAAGCTTTCTTT.

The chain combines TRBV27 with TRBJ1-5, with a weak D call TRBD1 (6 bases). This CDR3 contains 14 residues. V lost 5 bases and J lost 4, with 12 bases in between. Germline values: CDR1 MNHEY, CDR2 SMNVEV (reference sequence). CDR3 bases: TGTGCCAGCAGTAGGGCAGGGACAAATCAGCCCCAGCATTTT. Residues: CASSRAGTNQPQHF.